This paragraph covers one T cell receptor (beta chain) sequence. The sample originates from a study of T cell clones after liver transplantation. Turning to the study itself: Standard immunosuppression, with no induction, continued until 12-24 months after transplant.

Method: immunoSEQ multiplex PCR; TCRdb's copy keeps in-frame clones and lacks some. The sample carries 25,000 to 35,000 clones, just under 95% recorded once. The germline CDR1 and CDR2 sequences are MNHEY and SMNVEV (reference sequence). This CDR3 contains 15 residues. V dropped 5 bases and J dropped 4 bases, with 17 bases sitting between them. This receptor was obtained from a human patient who received a liver transplant. The T cells may partly be graft donor cells. Specimen: CD8+ T cells from blood, collected 12 months after liver transplant. The rearrangement uses TRBV27 and TRBJ1-2; possibly TRBD1 for D (5 bases). The DNA of the CDR3 is TGTGCCAGCAGTCCTAGTACGGACACCGTCTATGGCTACACCTTC. Its translation: CASSPSTDTVYGYTF.